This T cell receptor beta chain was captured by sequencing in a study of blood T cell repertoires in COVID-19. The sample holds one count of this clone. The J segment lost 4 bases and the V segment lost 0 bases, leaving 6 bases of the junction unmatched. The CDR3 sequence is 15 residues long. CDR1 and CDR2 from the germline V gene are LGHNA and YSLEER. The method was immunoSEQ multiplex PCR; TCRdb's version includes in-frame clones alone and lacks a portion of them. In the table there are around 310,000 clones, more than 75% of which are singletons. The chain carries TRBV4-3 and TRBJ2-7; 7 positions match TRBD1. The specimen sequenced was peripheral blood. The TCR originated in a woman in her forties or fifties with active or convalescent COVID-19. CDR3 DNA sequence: TGCGCCAGCAGCCAAGACCGGGACAGTGTATACGAGCAGTACTTC. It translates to CASSQDRDSVYEQYF.